These 14 T cell receptor beta chains were all obtained from the same sample, sequenced in a study of graft-versus-host responses after intestinal transplantation. Some clones are missing from TCRdb's copy, which holds only in-frame ones; the method was immunoSEQ multiplex PCR. The sample consists of tens of thousands of clones, about 80% of them appearing once. Their antigens remain unidentified. The source was unstimulated CD4+ T cells sorted from spleen or lymph node cells, collected before transplant. The receptors stem from a human donor who was the organ donor for an intestinal transplant.

This clone was counted a single time. This sequence joins TRBV5-1 and TRBJ1-4; D ambiguous. This CDR3 has 16 residues. V was cut by 2 bases and J by 5 bases, with 16 bases left in between. Germline loops: CDR1 SGHRS, CDR2 YFSETQ. The DNA of the CDR3 is TGCGCCAGCAGCTTTAGGCCGGGAATGACAAATGAAAAACTGTTTTTT. This gives the protein CASSFRPGMTNEKLFF. Looking up the rest from reference TRBV5-1 and TRBJ1-4 gives the full variable domain: KAGVTQTPRYLIKTRGQQVTLSCSPISGHRSVSWYQQTPGQGLQFLFEYFSETQRNKGNFPGRFSGRQFSNSRSEMNVSTLELGDSALYLCASSFRPGMTNEKLFFGSGTQLSVL.

On this clone: Its ends do not fully match the called genes, so a read error is possible. The genes are TRBV4-1 and TRBJ1-3, with D perhaps matching TRBD1 (6 bases). CDR1 and CDR2 from the germline V gene are MGHRA and YSYEKL. This CDR3 region has 14 residues. The CDR3 DNA follows: TGCGCCAGCAGCCAAGAGCGGACAGTACCGCGATGGCATTTT. As protein: CASSQERTVPRWHF.

This clone was picked up a small number of times. The chain is built from TRBV28 and TRBJ1-1, with D possibly matching TRBD1 (5 bases). CDR1 is MDHEN and CDR2 is SYDVKM in the germline V gene. The CDR3 covers 13 residues. The V gene lost 2 bases and the J gene lost 10 bases, with 14 bases spanning the gap. The CDR3 spells CASSLVRVAGAFF. The CDR3 DNA reads TGTGCCAGCAGTTTAGTCAGGGTAGCAGGAGCTTTCTTT. The full variable domain, completed using reference TRBV28 and TRBJ1-1, is DVKVTQSSRYLVKRTGEKVFLECVQDMDHENMFWYRQDPGLGLRLIYFSYDVKMKEKGDIPEGYSVSREKKERFSLILESASTNQTSMYLCASSLVRVAGAFFGQGTRLTVV.

The J gene is TRBJ1-2, the V gene TRBV9, with TRBD1 matching over 9 bases. The V segment lost 4 bases and the J segment 8 bases; nucleotides outside the gene matches: 9. Germline loops: CDR1 SGDLS, CDR2 YYNGEE. The CDR3 is 14 amino acids. CDR3 bases: TGTGCCAGCAGCTCCCCCCAGGACAGGGGAGGCTACACCTTC. This encodes CASSSPQDRGGYTF.

This chain uses TRBV5-1 with TRBJ2-3; TRBD2 matches 11 bases. Germline V gene sequence: CDR1 SGHRS, CDR2 YFSETQ. V shed 0 bases and J 0 bases; nucleotides not matched to a gene: 3. The CDR3 spans 17 residues. CDR3 amino acids: CASSLGGLAASTDTQYF. In nucleotides, the CDR3 is TGCGCCAGCAGCTTGGGGGGACTAGCGGCTAGCACAGATACGCAGTATTTT.

This chain joins TRBV6-1 and TRBJ1-4; TRBD1 matches 10 bases. There are 16 residues in the CDR3. Looked up from germline, CDR1 is MNHNS and CDR2 is SASEGT. V shed 2 bases, J shed 6 bases, and the junction held 6 bases outside the gene matches. This CDR3 reads CASSEIFGTGDEKLFF. The CDR3 DNA follows: TGTGCCAGCAGTGAAATTTTTGGGACAGGGGATGAAAAACTGTTTTTT.

The chain carries TRBV27 and TRBJ2-2, with D possibly being TRBD2 (6 bases). Germline V lookup: CDR1 MNHEY, CDR2 SMNVEV (reference sequence). The CDR3 runs to 16 residues. V lost 3 bases, J lost 10 bases, and 21 bases lay in between. The CDR3 protein is CASSFMGLRRNSELFF. DNA of the CDR3: TGTGCCAGCAGTTTTATGGGACTCCGGAGAAACTCGGAGCTGTTTTTT.

The rearrangement links TRBV5-4 to TRBJ1-6; tentative D call: TRBD1 (5 bases). Germline CDR1 SGHNT, CDR2 YYREEE (reference sequence). This CDR3 comprises 16 residues. V was clipped by 3 bases and J by 10 bases, with 20 bases between them. Here the CDR3 reads CASSSNKHGSGSPLHF. In DNA, the CDR3 is TGTGCCAGCAGCTCGAATAAACATGGCTCAGGGTCACCCCTCCACTTT.

The chain carries TRBV2 and TRBJ2-5; 10 nucleotides line up with TRBD1. The CDR3 spans 15 residues. Germline assignment: CDR1 SNHLY and CDR2 FYNNEI. Losses at the gene ends were 3 bases for V and 3 bases for J; bases not matched to a gene: 4. The CDR3 nucleotides read TGTGCCAGCAGTGATCGGACAGGGGGTAAAGAGACCCAGTACTTC. Translation gives CASSDRTGGKETQYF. Full variable domain (missing parts from reference TRBV2 and TRBJ2-5): EPEVTQTPSHQVTQMGQEVILRCVPISNHLYFYWYRQILGQKVEFLVSFYNNEISEKSEIFDDQFSVERPDGSNFTLKIRSTKLEDSAMYFCASSDRTGGKETQYFGPGTRLLVL.

The chain combines TRBV15 with TRBJ1-1; 10 bases fit TRBD1. The germline V gene has CDR1 LNHNV and CDR2 YYDKDF (reference sequence). The V gene end was trimmed by 6 bases and the J gene end by 3 bases; junction bases not matched to a gene: 4. The CDR3 runs 14 residues. The CDR3 reads CATRRDRGDTEAFF. For the CDR3, the DNA is TGTGCCACCAGACGGGACAGGGGCGACACTGAAGCTTTCTTT. The full variable domain, with the rest looked up from reference TRBV15 and TRBJ1-1, is DAMVIQNPRYQVTQFGKPVTLSCSQTLNHNVMYWYQQKSSQAPKLLFHYYDKDFNNEADTPDNFQSRRPNTSFCFLDIRSPGLGDTAMYLCATRRDRGDTEAFFGQGTRLTVV.

The rearrangement uses TRBV21-1 and TRBJ1-5; whether TRBD1, the table's D call, matches the DNA was not checked. TRBV21-1 is given as a pseudogene. This CDR3 is built from 14 residues. In DNA, the CDR3 is TGTGCCAGCAGCCACAGGGGGCCTAATCAGCCCCAGCATTTT. Protein product: CASSHRGPNQPQHF.

This chain links TRBV15 with TRBJ2-1, with 7 bases aligning to TRBD2. The CDR3 length is 16 residues. Unmatched junction bases numbered 5, after V lost 1 base and J lost 2 bases. Germline V CDR1 and CDR2: LNHNV, YYDKDF (reference sequence). CDR3 DNA: TGTGCCACCAGCAGAGCAGGGAGCGGGGCCTACAATGAGCAGTTCTTC. Amino acid sequence: CATSRAGSGAYNEQFF.

The chain combines TRBV2 with TRBJ2-1, with TRBD2 matching 13 bases. In germline, CDR1 is SNHLY, CDR2 FYNNEI. This CDR3 is 15 amino acids long. V lost 4 bases to trimming and J lost 10 bases; unmatched junction nucleotides: 7. The CDR3, as DNA: TGTGCCAGCAGTGTAGTAGGACTAGCGGGGGCAGAGCAGTTCTTC. The encoded protein is CASSVVGLAGAEQFF.

The chain recombines TRBV5-4 with TRBJ2-2; 9 nucleotides align to TRBD1. The CDR3 extends over 16 amino acids. The germline gives CDR1 SGHNT, CDR2 YYREEE (reference sequence). V dropped 0 bases and J dropped 7; count of bases not matched to a gene: 7. The CDR3 DNA sequence: TGTGCCAGCAGCTTGGGTACACAGGGGGCGAGCGGGGAGCTGTTTTTT. Translated: CASSLGTQGASGELFF. Supplemented by reference TRBV5-4 and TRBJ2-2, the full variable domain reads ETGVTQSPTHLIKTRGQQVTLRCSSQSGHNTVSWYQQALGQGPQFIFQYYREEENGRGNFPPRFSGLQFPNYSSELNVNALELDDSALYLCASSLGTQGASGELFFGEGSRLTVL.